This TCR beta chain was profiled in a study of T cells in Graves' hyperthyroidism and ophthalmopathy (dated by TCRdb to about 2019). For the study in its entirety: Peripheral blood samples were taken at the time of initial diagnosis, prior to any treatment. To identify distinguishing TCR V-J signatures, a discovery cohort of around 98 patients was used, comprising 40 to 45 with Graves' ophthalmopathy and 55 to 65 with stable Graves' hyperthyroidism. Prospective prediction of ophthalmopathy was tested in an independent validation cohort of about 19 hyperthyroidism patients and some 17 patients who later progressed to ophthalmopathy. The approximately 98 discovery patients were randomly divided into training and test sets at a 7:3 ratio. TCR Vbeta CDR3 sequencing of 120 to 150 peripheral blood samples (more than 40 ophthalmopathy, approximately 80 hyperthyroidism and some 17 progressor patients) is reported in the paper. After sampling, hyperthyroidism patients received methimazole starting at 30 mg daily, and ophthalmopathy patients received high-dose intravenous methylprednisolone. In addition, the study compared T-cell repertoires in thyroid tissue and in blood from 6 or 7 Graves' hyperthyroidism patients. Paper-wide results and their limitations: Most expanded thyroid clonotypes (frequency above 0.001) were also found in blood, which suggests that blood repertoires may mirror thyroid immune responses. A model built on a 13 V-J signature distinguished ophthalmopathy from stable hyperthyroidism, reaching around 90% sensitivity and around 81% specificity in cross-validation and 80%/75% in testing. In validation, the model predicted progression to ophthalmopathy with approximately 69% sensitivity and 72.22% specificity, a median of around 6.6 months before onset. No statistical method was used to fix the sample size in advance, and group allocation was not hidden from the investigators.

Graves' hyperthyroidism was defined as stable when no progression to ophthalmopathy occurred over 18 months of follow-up. Hyperthyroidism patients were newly diagnosed, had a disease duration of under 2 months, and were aged 18 to 65 years. Patients with uncontrolled infections, other autoimmune diseases, pregnancy or lactation were excluded. Diagnoses were based on clinical symptoms, serum thyroxine and TRAb, thyroid ultrasound and orbital computed tomography. PBMCs were isolated from 7.5 to 10 ml of fresh peripheral blood by Ficoll-Paque density gradient centrifugation. Total RNA was extracted with Trizol reagent, and quality was checked on an Agilent 2100 Bioanalyzer. Regarding this clonotype: Which antigen it targets is not known. There are no base qualities to consult, and no much larger clone falls within one base.

A distance of 10 bases separates the germline ends of V and J, which lose 3 bases and 4 bases respectively. Taken from the germline V gene (reference sequence), the CDR1 and CDR2 loops are LNHDA and SQIVND. From cysteine to phenylalanine, the CDR3 is 14 amino acids long. Solely the CDR3 DNA is kept, with 42 bases framed from the first base. The TCR beta CDR3 regions were amplified from the RNA transcripts. A first-round RT-PCR of the TCR CDR3 used the HTBI primer set with the Qiagen OneStep RT-PCR kit. A second multiplex PCR round built the libraries, followed by size selection and purification. Sequencing of the libraries was done on an Illumina HiSeq2000 using paired-end 100 bp reads. For the original study's pipeline: SOAPnuke was used to process the raw data, with reads discarded if the reads contained adapters or uncalled bases, had a mean Phred below 15, or lacked an exact constant-primer or identifier match. COPE v1.2.5 was used to merge high-quality paired reads, and clonotypes were defined as unique nucleotide sequences. Clonotypes were aligned to IMGT TRBV, TRBD and TRBJ reference segments using MiTCR v1.1. Analysis was restricted to V-J combinations with a frequency above 0.0001, which covered roughly 99% of repertoires. A TCS score was defined as the ratio of F50 (clonal expansion) to E x V (chaos), with BLOSUM62-based TCRdist applied between CDR3 peptides within each V-J. Welch's t-statistics and random forest reduced 514 V-J features to 10 to 15, which were used in a naive Bayes classifier (R e1071). The similarity between thyroid and blood repertoires was quantified using the Morisita-Horn index. TCRdb reran the public reads through fastp at Q25 and MiXCR, keeping productive beta chains. Each CDR3 protein appears once, grouped with its most common genes and DNA. TCRdb, rather than the study authors, made the V and J calls. For this sample there are nearly 750,000 distinct CDR3 sequences; about a third appear just once. The biggest ten clones account for 30% to 40% of the sample.

The chain is made from TRBV19 and TRBJ1-5, and TRBD1 may be the D gene, going by 6 matching bases. The TCR comes from a woman in her thirties or forties with Graves' hyperthyroidism. Material: blood. The DNA sequence is TGTGCCAGTAGTATTAGAGGGACAAATCAGCCCCAGCATTTT. The resulting protein is CASSIRGTNQPQHF.